This T cell receptor beta chain was profiled in a study of T cell responses to AZD1222 COVID-19 vaccine. Study-wide points: Repertoires were obtained only post-peak T cell response. As reported, nearly half of all spike-specific TCRs target variant regions that are unmutated.

V lost 0 bases and J lost 0, with 12 bases in between. This CDR3 contains 17 residues. Looked up from germline, CDR1 is MNHEY and CDR2 is SVGEGT. Repertoires were generated with immunoSEQ multiplex PCR, while TCRdb's copy carries only in-frame clones and drops some. The repertoire holds 110,000 or so clones, with over 75% as singletons. Remarks on this clone: Its matching antigen is unknown.

Sequencing used peripheral blood, obtained 28 days after the second dose of the MenACWY control vaccine. This chain uses TRBV6-2 or TRBV6-3 with TRBJ2-1, with a tentative D call TRBD2 (6 bases). This TCR derives from an adult who received the MenACWY meningococcal vaccine as a control. The CDR3 loop is CASSYSIGGSSYNEQFF. The CDR3 DNA is TGTGCCAGCAGTTACTCGATCGGGGGAAGCTCCTACAATGAGCAGTTCTTC.